One and the same sample provided the 7 T cell receptor beta chains below, sequenced in a study of blood T cell repertoires in COVID-19 (dated by TCRdb to the early 2020s). Library generation was performed with the immunoSEQ multiplex PCR assay. TCRdb stores this immuneACCESS table with in-frame sequences only. Part of the clones is absent; in the studies checked, under half of the shortfall reflects unresolved V genes, and no reason is known for the rest. Present in this sample are tens of thousands of clones, approximately 90% of which were seen just once. Roughly 1.5% of the sample belongs to the ten largest clones. The sequenced sample was peripheral blood. These receptors originate from a man between 60 and 75 years old with acute or convalescent COVID-19.

This rearrangement joins TRBV15 to TRBJ1-4, with D maybe TRBD1 (5 bases). Trimming removed 3 bases at V and 8 bases at J, with 13 bases between. Germline CDR1 and CDR2: LNHNV and YYDKDF (reference sequence). The CDR3 runs to 14 residues. The CDR3 reads CATSRGTSREKLFF. CDR3 coding DNA: TGTGCCACCAGCAGGGGGACTTCAAGGGAAAAACTGTTTTTT. The variable domain in full, with the rest retrieved from reference TRBV15 and TRBJ1-4, is DAMVIQNPRYQVTQFGKPVTLSCSQTLNHNVMYWYQQKSSQAPKLLFHYYDKDFNNEADTPDNFQSRRPNTSFCFLDIRSPGLGDTAMYLCATSRGTSREKLFFGSGTQLSVL.

The rearrangement uses TRBV19 and TRBJ1-5; 7 bases map to TRBD1. V dropped 10 bases and J dropped 0; count of bases not matched to a gene: 9. The length of the CDR3 is 15 residues. The germline CDR1 and CDR2 sequences are LNHDA and SQIVND (reference sequence). CDR3: CATAEGAYSNQPQHF. The CDR3 nucleotides read TGTGCCACGGCAGAGGGGGCTTATAGCAATCAGCCCCAGCATTTT.

The CDR3: CASNSAGTDGYTF. Written as DNA, the CDR3 is TGTGCCAGCAATTCAGCCGGGACAGACGGCTACACCTTC. This chain uses TRBV6-5 with TRBJ1-2; 7 bases fit TRBD1. CDR1 and CDR2 from the germline V gene are MNHEY and SVGAGI. Trimming took 7 bases from V and 8 from J; bases not matched to a gene: 10. The CDR3 loop spans 13 amino acids.

This rearrangement joins TRBV9 to TRBJ2-1; 8 bases match TRBD2. The germline V gene has CDR1 SGDLS and CDR2 YYNGEE. Germline trimming cut 2 bases from V and 5 bases from J; bases unmatched to any gene: 3. This CDR3 comprises 14 residues. The CDR3 DNA reads as TGTGCCAGCAGCGTTAGCGGGGTCAACAATGAGCAGTTCTTC. This gives the protein CASSVSGVNNEQFF.

The rearrangement joins TRBV24-1 to TRBJ2-1; D gene unclear. Germline lookup yields CDR1 KGHDR and CDR2 SFDVKD. This CDR3 region has 12 residues. The V end lost 10 bases, the J end lost 5 bases, and 11 bases lay between the germline ends. CDR3 protein: CATSGSNNEQFF. As DNA, the CDR3 is TGTGCCACTTCCGGGTCCAACAATGAGCAGTTCTTC.

The chain employs TRBV7-9 and TRBJ1-1; TRBD1 matches 7 bases. The CDR3 extends over 16 amino acids. Germline loops: CDR1 SEHNR, CDR2 FQNEAQ (reference sequence). V lost 6 bases, J lost 4 bases, and 14 bases stayed unmatched. This chain's CDR3 is CASSGPQGVRGTEAFF. CDR3 bases: TGTGCCAGCAGTGGACCTCAGGGGGTACGTGGCACTGAAGCTTTCTTT.

Regarding this clone: One end of the junction varies from germline; a read error may be responsible. The chain links TRBV7-7 to TRBJ2-3; 13 bases agree with TRBD2. This CDR3 has 16 residues. Germline values: CDR1 SSHAT, CDR2 FNYEAQ (reference sequence). CDR3 protein: CASSLTSGGAPDTQYF. The CDR3 DNA sequence: TGTGCTAGCAGCTTAACTAGCGGGGGGGCTCCCGATACGCAGTATTTT.